The rows below give T cell receptor beta chains drawn from one sample of a study of OX40 agonist ivuxolimab in advanced cancers. The data were produced by immunoSEQ multiplex PCR, yet TCRdb's version contains in-frame clones alone and is incomplete. The sample has 57,000 or so clones; around 83% are singletons. The sequenced sample was CD4+ or CD8+ T cells sorted from blood, obtained in a trial of the OX40 agonist ivuxolimab. Every receptor here comes from an adult with an advanced solid tumor such as melanoma, head and neck, liver or kidney cancer. Each CDR3 is given with its conserved first and last residue. A D gene is named only where the DNA matches it firmly. The size of a clone is reported for some rows only, either as once, few or many, or as a class for expanded clones.

clone_size	v_call	d_call	j_call	cdr3_aa	cdr3_nt
once	TRBV4-1	-	TRBJ2-1	CASSQGPQSSYNEQFF	TGCGCCAGCAGCCAAGGTCCCCAGAGCTCCTACAATGAGCAGTTCTTC
-	TRBV28	TRBD1	TRBJ1-6	CASSIGQGLYNSPLHF	TGTGCCAGCAGCATCGGACAGGGTCTGTATAATTCACCCCTCCACTTT
few	TRBV30	-	TRBJ2-3	CAWSVQADTQYF	TGTGCCTGGAGTGTACAAGCAGATACGCAGTATTTT
-	TRBV6-1	-	TRBJ1-1	CASSANGPWVGEAFF	TGTGCCAGCAGTGCTAATGGCCCCTGGGTTGGTGAAGCTTTCTTT
-	TRBV2	-	TRBJ1-1	CASAGTEAFF	TGTGCAAGCGCAGGGACTGAAGCTTTCTTT
-	TRBV5-1	TRBD1	TRBJ2-7	CASSLSRGRFYEQYF	TGCGCCAGCAGCTTAAGCAGGGGGCGCTTCTACGAGCAGTACTTC
-	TRBV28	TRBD2	TRBJ2-3	CASSRGLAGGTDTQYF	TGTGCCAGCAGCAGGGGACTAGCGGGGGGCACAGATACGCAGTATTTT
-	TRBV28	TRBD1	TRBJ2-4	CASSLGTGIGVAKNIQYF	TGTGCCAGCAGTTTGGGGACAGGGATCGGGGTAGCCAAAAACATTCAGTACTTC
-	TRBV9	TRBD1	TRBJ1-1	CASSVGVTGQTNTEAFF	TGTGCCAGCAGCGTAGGAGTGACGGGACAGACGAACACTGAAGCTTTCTTT
-	TRBV6-5	TRBD2	TRBJ2-7	CASSSGGSSYEQYF	TGTGCCAGCAGTTCTGGCGGGAGCTCCTACGAGCAGTACTTC
-	TRBV11-2	-	TRBJ2-3	CASSLDPTGKGNTQYF	TGTGCCAGCAGCTTAGATCCGACGGGAAAGGGGAATACGCAGTATTTT
-	TRBV9	-	TRBJ2-6	CASSARVAGANVLTF	TGTGCCAGCAGCGCAAGGGTAGCGGGGGCCAACGTCCTGACTTTC
-	TRBV4-3	TRBD2	TRBJ2-1	CASSRGLAAYNEQFF	TGCGCCAGCAGCCGCGGACTAGCGGCTTACAATGAGCAGTTCTTC
-	TRBV6-5	-	TRBJ2-5	CASSPPGETQYF	TGTGCCAGCAGCCCCCCGGGAGAGACCCAGTACTTC
-	TRBV11-2	-	TRBJ2-5	CASSVGLNQETQYF	TGTGCCAGCAGCGTTGGGTTGAATCAAGAGACCCAGTACTTC
once	TRBV7-2	-	TRBJ2-7	CASSLLFYEQYF	TGTGCCAGCAGCTTATTGTTCTACGAGCAGTACTTC
-	TRBV6-7	-	TRBJ2-7	CASSYEARGPYEQYF	TGTGCCAGCAGTTACGAGGCTCGGGGGCCCTACGAGCAGTACTTC
-	TRBV28	-	TRBJ2-5	CASSRTTVQETQYF	TGTGCCAGCAGTCGAACAACCGTACAAGAGACCCAGTACTTC
-	TRBV5-8	-	TRBJ2-1	CASSFKDSTSEQFF	TGTGCCAGCAGCTTTAAGGACAGCACTTCTGAGCAGTTCTTC
-	TRBV7-2	-	TRBJ2-7	CASSQGASADYEQYF	TGTGCCAGCAGCCAAGGGGCTAGCGCTGACTACGAGCAGTACTTC
-	TRBV28	TRBD2	TRBJ2-2	CASSSEGLATGELFF	TGTGCCAGCAGTTCCGAGGGACTAGCTACCGGGGAGCTGTTTTTT
-	TRBV9	-	TRBJ2-3	CASSVGDRTTDTQYF	TGTGCCAGCAGCGTAGGAGATAGAACCACAGATACGCAGTATTTT
-	TRBV4-2	-	TRBJ2-7	CASSLWGLYEQYF	TGTGCCAGCAGCTTGTGGGGGCTCTACGAGCAGTACTTC
-	TRBV5-4	-	TRBJ2-3	CASSLGGSDTQYF	TGTGCCAGCAGCTTGGGTGGGTCAGATACGCAGTATTTT
-	TRBV27	-	TRBJ2-7	CASSGGFSYEQYF	TGTGCCAGCAGTGGGGGCTTTTCCTACGAGCAGTACTTC
-	TRBV14	TRBD2	TRBJ2-2	CASSQDLFTSGQTGELFF	TGTGCCAGCAGCCAAGATCTGTTTACTAGCGGGCAAACCGGGGAGCTGTTTTTT
-	TRBV21-1	-	TRBJ2-5	CASASRQGRETQYF	TGTGCCAGCGCAAGCCGACAGGGGCGGGAGACCCAGTACTTC
-	TRBV29-1	-	TRBJ1-2	CSVGYPGTYGYTF	TGCAGCGTTGGCTACCCAGGGACCTATGGCTACACCTTC
-	TRBV19	-	TRBJ1-1	CASSIGQLNTEAFF	TGTGCCAGTAGTATTGGACAATTGAACACTGAAGCTTTCTTT
-	TRBV21-1	-	TRBJ2-7	CASPGTGGYEQYF	TGTGCCAGCCCCGGGACAGGGGGTTACGAGCAGTACTTC
once	TRBV11-3	TRBD1	TRBJ2-1	CASSTRDRGRLDEQFF	TGTGCCAGCAGCACAAGGGACAGGGGGCGCTTGGATGAGCAGTTCTTC
-	TRBV15	-	TRBJ1-4	CATSRDLGGVATNEKLFF	TGTGCCACCAGCAGAGATCTAGGGGGAGTTGCAACTAATGAAAAACTGTTTTTT
-	TRBV7-8	-	TRBJ2-5	CASSLNTGSTRETQYF	TGTGCCAGCAGCCTCAATACGGGATCTACGAGGGAGACCCAGTACTTC
once	TRBV28	TRBD2	TRBJ2-3	CASSLIAGGTDTQYF	TGTGCCAGCAGTTTAATCGCGGGAGGGACAGATACGCAGTATTTT
-	TRBV25-1	-	TRBJ1-2	CASSPGREGYTF	TGTGCCAGCAGCCCGGGGCGGGAAGGCTACACCTTC
-	TRBV6-1	TRBD1	TRBJ2-3	CASSGDSRSTDTQYF	TGTGCCAGCAGCGGGGACAGTCGCAGCACAGATACGCAGTATTTT
-	TRBV7-2	-	TRBJ2-6	CASSLGGAGANVLTF	TGTGCCAGCAGCTTAGGGGGCGCTGGGGCCAACGTCCTGACTTTC
-	TRBV11-1	-	TRBJ2-2	CASGAAVGAGELFF	TGTGCCAGCGGGGCGGCGGTAGGCGCCGGGGAGCTGTTTTTT
once	TRBV28	-	TRBJ1-5	CASSPSRYSNQPQHF	TGTGCCAGCAGTCCGTCCAGATATAGCAATCAGCCCCAGCATTTT
-	TRBV7-2	-	TRBJ2-7	CASSLGGPYEQYF	TGTGCCAGCAGCTTAGGGGGACCCTACGAGCAGTACTTC
-	TRBV9	-	TRBJ2-5	CASSSSGTGETQYF	TGTGCCAGCAGCTCCTCCGGGACCGGGGAGACCCAGTACTTC
-	TRBV7-9	-	TRBJ2-3	CASSINTGDTQYF	TGTGCCAGCAGCATAAACACAGGGGATACGCAGTATTTT